This T cell receptor beta chain was recorded in a study of blood T cell repertoires in COVID-19 (dated by TCRdb to 2019 to 2021). In terms of the full investigation: Samples from collaborators originated in the United States, Italy and Spain and spanned both the acute and convalescent phases of COVID-19. Samples came from the ongoing ImmuneRACE study (first 160 participants) plus 1,254 subjects from 6 global collaborators. The material from the prospective study consisted of cDNA or gDNA derived from T cells, B-cell-depleted T cells, or PBMCs. The repertoires were made available in a free public database intended to serve as a resource for research on the immune response to SARS-CoV-2. Where available, HLA class I and class II types were obtained from metadata supplied by the sample provider rather than from assay-based typing. The sample metadata nearly always contained a de-identified subject ID, COVID-19 status, age in years and sex. Subjects who had been exposed to COVID-19, were actively infected with it, or had recovered from it provided the deeply sampled blood TCRbeta repertoires that made up the dataset.

This clone came up many times. The clone's antigen remains unknown. One base away there is no much larger clone; base qualities are not given. Whole blood was collected in K2EDTA tubes by collaborating institutions according to the institutions' own protocols. Collaborator samples were shipped for TCRbeta analysis as frozen whole blood, isolated PBMCs, or DNA extracted from either sample type. General findings and caveats noted by the study authors: How much clinical and demographic metadata was included differed by source and by participant, and the metadata was provided uncurated.

TCRbeta CDR3 regions were amplified from genomic DNA using the immunoSEQ Assay, a bias-controlled multiplex PCR. For the original study's pipeline: Nucleated cell counts per sample were estimated from amplification of reference gene primers within the assay. Sequence reads were collapsed and filtered to measure the absolute abundance of every unique TCRbeta CDR3 rearrangement. Productive Simpson clonality was computed per sample as the square root of Simpson's diversity index over productive rearrangements. The clones in this table, taken by TCRdb from immuneACCESS, are in-frame only. Not every clone is retained; where verified, under half of the shortfall comes from an unresolved V gene, and the cause of the rest is unknown. The V and J calls and clone size come from that table; D and trimming were worked out from the DNA. For this sample the table gives around 370,000 clones, of which around 87% were detected only once. The biggest ten clones account for around 7% of the sample.

Sequenced input: peripheral blood. This receptor was taken from a man aged 18 to 30 with active or convalescent COVID-19.

The CDR3 protein is CASSQDTSGAYNEQFF. The DNA reads as follows: TGTGCCAGCAGCCAAGATACTAGCGGGGCCTACAATGAGCAGTTCTTC. The chain uses TRBV4-2 and TRBJ2-1; TRBD2 agrees with 10 junctional bases. CDR3 length: 16 amino acids, cysteine to phenylalanine. The CDR3 DNA has 48 bases and is translated from base 1. After removal of 0 bases from V and 2 bases from J, the junction retains 1 base not matched to a gene. CDR1 and CDR2, looked up from the germline V gene, are LGHNA and YNFKEQ.